What follows are 4 T cell receptor beta chains derived from one specimen sequenced in a study of CD8 T cells in Susac syndrome. RNA amounts of 0.5 to 1 ug underwent reverse transcription with random hexamers. TCRdb independently ran MiXCR on the immunoSEQ multiplex PCR reads; one entry per CDR3 protein. The data show 120,000 or so distinct CDR3 sequences, about 95% seen once. The specimen sequenced was CD8+ T cells from PBMCs. These receptors all stem from a human donor with Susac syndrome.

The CDR3 nucleotides are TGCAGCGGCGTAGGGGACCCGAGCTCCTACAATGAGCAGTTCTTC. Protein product: CSGVGDPSSYNEQFF. This chain links TRBV29-1 with TRBJ2-1; D possibly matches TRBD1 or TRBD2 (5 bases each). Per germline, CDR1 SQVTM and CDR2 ANQGSEA. With 7 bases removed from V and 0 bases from J, the gap between germline ends came to 16 bases. This CDR3 contains 15 residues.

The rearrangement uses TRBV18 and TRBJ2-7; D is undetermined. Trimming shortened V by 4 bases and J by 7 bases, and 14 bases separated the two germline ends. The CDR3 contains 13 residues. CDR1 is KGHSH, CDR2 LQKENI, per germline. The chain's CDR3 is CASSQRHRREQYF. CDR3 nucleotide sequence: TGTGCCAGCTCACAACGACACCGGCGGGAGCAGTACTTC. Full variable domain (rest looked up from reference TRBV18 and TRBJ2-7): NAGVMQNPRHLVRRRGQEARLRCSPMKGHSHVYWYRQLPEEGLKFMVYLQKENIIDESGMPKERFSAEFPKEGPSILRIQQVVRGDSAAYFCASSQRHRREQYFGPGTRLTVT.

The chain is built from TRBV20-1 and TRBJ2-1; 7 nucleotides match TRBD2. The CDR3 covers 15 residues. V shed 5 bases, J shed 4 bases, and the junction held 11 bases outside the gene matches. Germline V gene lookup returns CDR1 DFQATT and CDR2 SNEGSKA (reference sequence). CDR3 residues: CSAWEGLPIYNEQFF. The CDR3 coding sequence is TGCAGTGCTTGGGAGGGCTTGCCCATTTACAATGAGCAGTTCTTC.

The gene calls are TRBV19 and TRBJ1-1; no clear D gene. V shed 5 bases and J shed 0 bases, with 10 bases lying between them. The CDR3 is 14 residues long. Germline CDR1 reads LNHDA; CDR2 reads SQIVND (reference sequence). As DNA, the CDR3 is TGTGCCAGTAGTGAGGACGGACTGAACACTGAAGCTTTCTTT. Its translation: CASSEDGLNTEAFF.